This T cell receptor (beta chain) appears in the sequencing data of a study of cytomegalovirus exposure and HLA in healthy donors listed by TCRdb under 2017. In terms of the full investigation: According to an earlier analysis of around 600 of the donors, about 179 million T cells yielded 120 million or so unique TCR beta sequences and about 300 Gb of sequence data. Besides the first cohort of around 670 subjects, a separate validation cohort made up of over a hundred different subjects was used. High-throughput TCR immunosequencing, statistical association of individual TCRs with disease status, and machine learning were combined to predict cytomegalovirus infection status. The study was designed to test whether signatures of past pathogen exposure could be identified by cataloging public T cell receptors. The study used immunosequencing to profile the T cell repertoires of several hundred subjects and linked those repertoires to cytomegalovirus serostatus. Of the roughly 400 genotyped donors, 65% to 90% fell in the genetic ancestry cluster associated with self-reported Caucasian donors. HLA typing covered class I and class II loci at four-digit resolution. Donor age, sex, ethnicity and CMV serostatus were compiled together with the repertoire data. Rather than using new phenotypic data, the later analysis identified candidate immune exposures from TCR beta sequences and from how often those sequences occurred across donors. Typing coverage varied by locus: 629-630 donors for A, B, C, DRB1 and DQB1; approximately 560 for DQA1; about 570 for DPA1; approximately 450 for DPB1. In a later genetic analysis, genome-wide SNP genotypes for about 65% of the 666 donors were used, and that subset was treated as a discovery cohort. To study patterns of TCR occurrence, a later analysis re-analyzed previously published TCR beta repertoires from 550 to 800 donors and added high-resolution HLA genotyping. Several DR-DQ haplotypes were handled as single units for association and clustering because linkage in the cohort was strong. An earlier analysis of approximately 630 of the donors applied high-throughput TCR beta sequencing to assess whether each TCR beta V gene segment acted as functional or pseudogenic. An early release covering over 500 HLA-typed donors comprised approximately 300 gigabases of sequencing data and tens of millions of unique TCR sequences. All discovery cohort repertoires had been generated on a single sequencing platform. Among almost 400 genotyped donors of the cohort, an average of approximately 250,000 unique TCR beta nucleotide sequences were sequenced per donor, around a sixth of them non-productive.

Beyond this particular receptor, the publication reports: Fewer than 20 rarely observed V segments, including chromosome 9 orphons, were excluded from the earlier analysis of 550 to 700 of the donors because counts were too low. A later analysis reported that several top co-occurrence clusters appeared linked to parvovirus B19, influenza, CMV and Epstein-Barr virus. Broadly in line with IMGT annotations, most TCR beta V segments showed up in productive rearrangements about 87% or about 30% of the time in an earlier analysis of some 590 of the donors. Most TCR sequences were observed very rarely across donors, whereas some public TCRs were present in many individuals. Linkage disequilibrium might explain the correlated functional status among segregating V segments, but an unknown experimental factor could not be excluded. In this cohort, only TCR beta chains were sequenced, and detectable features were limited by the absence of alpha or paired-chain data. A cluster of highly shared sequence variants was judged likely to be a technical artifact of the sequencing pipeline. Specific HLA alleles were associated with some 15,000 TCR beta sequences at a false discovery rate of 0.05 in a later analysis. Most CMV-associated TCR beta chains appeared to be HLA-restricted in a later analysis, and the HLA associations seemed to be driven largely by CMV exposure. In the study, some 180 TCR beta chains were listed as associated with cytomegalovirus. In vitro tests confirmed that a few of the cytomegalovirus-associated TCR beta chains recognize cytomegalovirus antigens. Roughly uniform sequencing depth across donors was assumed in presence/absence analyses, although this assumption may not hold. A later genetic analysis reported fewer N-insertions in productive TCRs among donors in an Asian-associated ancestry cluster than the roughly 700-donor mean. A later genetic analysis associated a missense DCLRE1C variant with V-gene and J-gene trimming of TCR beta chains, and an independent cohort replicated the association. A later analysis found that TCR association rates varied across HLA loci, with DRB1 alleles showing the most associated TCRs and HLA-C alleles the fewest. Compared with equally common non-associated chains, HLA-associated TCR beta chains in a later analysis were more clonally expanded and had lower generation probabilities. The 87-base-pair reads could not distinguish some IMGT-functional V segments, including TRBV6-2 and TRBV6-3, so those segments were excluded. For the cohort, immune exposure information was limited to CMV serostatus. Cytomegalovirus status was reported to be diagnosed by the classifier with high specificity and sensitivity in both the original and validation cohorts. A further reported finding was that TCR beta sequences accurately predicted the HLA-A and HLA-B alleles for most subjects in the first cohort. According to the authors, the approach could potentially be generalized to other disease states and immunological phenotypes. Assigning TCR associations to individual alleles was difficult when HLA alleles, especially DR and DQ, strongly co-occurred. HLA typing was unavailable for some donors at each locus, so association tests used only the typed subset.

V is reduced by 1 base and J by 9 bases, leaving a spacing of 19 bases between them. The CDR1 and CDR2 encoded by the germline V gene (reference sequence) are SGHAT and FQDESV. From the cysteine up to the phenylalanine, the CDR3 has a length of 15 residues. The CDR3 DNA has 45 bases and is translated from base 1. Of note for this clone: What antigen it recognizes has not been identified. Per-base qualities were not stored, and no clone one base away is much larger.

Library preparation used the immunoSEQ multiplex PCR assay. For the multiplex PCR, a mixture combining 60 forward primers for TCR Vbeta segments and 13 reverse primers for TCR Jbeta segments was used. The CDR3 region of rearranged TCR beta genes was amplified from genomic DNA by a multiplex PCR assay. The Illumina HiSeq System was used to sequence the amplified TCR beta libraries as 87-base-pair reads. The study's own analysis went as follows. A later analysis counted some 74 million unique TCR beta chains across the approximately 700 repertoires, and some 11 million of these chains were shared by at least two donors. To remove PCR and sequencing errors, raw reads were error-corrected and collapsed into unique sequences using a nearest-neighbor algorithm that merged closely related sequences. CDR3 sequences were aligned to IMGT reference sequences to assign V, D and J gene segments. For a sequence to be retained, at least a six-nucleotide match to both a V gene segment and a J gene segment was required. A rearrangement was called productive if the CDR3 had no stop codons and remained in frame with V and J, and every other rearrangement was called non-productive. CDR3 was defined by IMGT convention, running from the second conserved V-encoded cysteine to the conserved J-encoded phenylalanine. Sequences without an unambiguous match to a single V gene segment were excluded from the earlier analysis of about 640 of the donors. In an earlier analysis of approximately 550 of the donors, V segments were called functional above 56.7% productive rearrangements and were called segregating when the between-donor standard deviation exceeded 5%. A statistical classification framework was developed to diagnose cytomegalovirus status using the catalog of TCR beta chain sequences. In a later analysis, V and J genes were assigned by comparing TCR nucleotide sequences against IMGT/GENE-DB human TR gene sequences. The TCRdist pipeline was used in a later analysis to assign CDR3 sequences and most-parsimonious VDJ recombination scenarios. A later analysis defined each TCR beta chain by its CDR3 amino acid sequence plus V-gene family, and excluded reads lacking a unique V-gene family. In a later analysis, 450 to 600 highly shared, low-generation-probability nucleotide sequences were removed to address suspected cross-contamination and a sequencing artifact. A later analysis calculated a clonal expansion index for each public chain from normalized within-repertoire ranks of inferred template counts. In a later analysis, generation probabilities were computed with a VDJ recombination model fitted to out-of-frame rearrangements, and the resulting probabilities were checked against IGoR. In a later analysis, hypergeometric tests were used to score TCR-TCR, TCR-HLA and TCR-CMV co-occurrence, with a repertoire-size bias correction applied to TCR pairs. False discovery rates were estimated in a later analysis by permuting HLA or CMV assignments 20 times. In a later analysis, co-occurring TCRs were grouped using DBSCAN, and TCRdist sequence similarity was added for clustering within HLA-allele-positive subsets. Repertoires with fewer than 30,000 or more than 120,000 public chains, plus five repertoires with anomalous nucleotide sharing, were excluded from co-occurrence clustering. TCRdb re-hosts the immuneACCESS table, in-frame sequences only. Its copies lack some clones; in the studies checked, an unresolved V gene accounts for under half of them, and the cause for the rest is not known. Clone size and the V and J calls come from that table; the DNA yielded D and trimming. The sample profile shows 79,000 or so clones; 79% of them were found once. The ten largest make up around a fifth of the sample.

In total, about 650 healthy bone marrow donors made up the cohort. Cohort members were all nominally healthy when sampled, although unrecorded immune exposures were likely present. The donor tested CMV seropositive, placing the donor among the approximately 290 seropositive members of the cohort. Every donor gave a peripheral blood sample, and the peripheral blood mononuclear cells from that sample were used for TCR beta sequencing. The Qiagen DNeasy Blood Extraction Kit was used to extract genomic DNA from the blood cell samples. The sample was PBMCs. The V gene is TRBV11-1 and the J gene is TRBJ2-7; TRBD2 is perhaps the D gene, given 6 matching bases. The sequence derives from a woman in her thirties or forties in good health and CMV-seropositive. The CDR3 protein: CASSLGGTGTTMQYF. The DNA reads TGTGCCAGCAGCTTAGGAGGGACTGGTACTACGATGCAGTACTTC.